This entry features one T cell receptor beta chain sequence. While infection was still active, Seattle patients were enrolled and then followed longitudinally. This specimen belongs to a study of blood T cell repertoires in COVID-19. Whole-study context: T cells, B-cell-depleted T cells, or PBMCs supplied cDNA or gDNA.

V gave up 0 bases and J gave up 5 bases, with 11 bases separating them. The CDR3 totals 15 residues. Germline values: CDR1 MNHEY, CDR2 SVGAGI. Here immunoSEQ multiplex PCR was the method, and the copy in TCRdb shows in-frame clones only, minus some. This sample has over 150,000 clones; 70% to 90% occur once, and the top ten carry roughly 8%. Sequencing used peripheral blood. This chain links TRBV6-5 with TRBJ1-5, with D perhaps TRBD1 (6 bases). The TCR comes from a woman aged 60-75 years with COVID-19, enrolled during active disease. The CDR3 here is CASSYSPGEDQPQHF. CDR3 coding DNA: TGTGCCAGCAGTTACTCCCCAGGGGAAGATCAGCCCCAGCATTTT.